The 2 T cell receptor beta chains below were found in one sample sequenced in a study of OX40 agonist ivuxolimab in advanced cancers. The repertoire was sequenced with immunoSEQ multiplex PCR; TCRdb's copy has only in-frame clones and lacks some. The sample contains about 69,000 clones, 80% to 85% of which appear only once. Sequencing was performed on CD4+ or CD8+ T cells sorted from blood, taken in a trial of the OX40 agonist ivuxolimab. The source of these receptors is an adult with an advanced solid tumor such as melanoma, head and neck, liver or kidney cancer.

This clone appeared a few times. The chain has TRBV5-6 and TRBJ1-4; weak D call: TRBD1 (5 bases). Germline V CDR1 and CDR2: SGHDT, YYEEEE. This CDR3 contains 14 residues. V was pared by 1 base and J by 7 bases, with 11 bases between. CDR3 sequence: CASSLPGPGEKLFF. The CDR3 nucleotides read TGTGCCAGCAGCTTGCCGGGGCCTGGTGAAAAACTGTTTTTT.

The gene calls are TRBV28 and TRBJ1-5; 8 bases are a match to TRBD1. Germline loops: CDR1 MDHEN, CDR2 SYDVKM. The CDR3 sequence is 14 residues long. V lost 6 bases to trimming and J lost 3 bases; unmatched junction nucleotides: 4. Written as DNA, the CDR3 is TGTGCCAGCAGACGGACAGGGTTCAATCAGCCCCAGCATTTT. Amino acids: CASRRTGFNQPQHF.